A selection of T cell receptor beta chains follows, all from one sample in a study of cytomegalovirus exposure and HLA in healthy donors. Assay used: immunoSEQ multiplex PCR; TCRdb lists only in-frame clones, some missing. The sample includes fewer than 65,000 clones, 73% seen only once; the top ten take approximately 5.4%. Sequenced: PBMCs. The receptors derive from a man between 50 and 59 years old in good health and CMV-seronegative. Both conserved end residues are part of each CDR3. Fields, in order: J gene, D gene, clone size, V gene, CDR3 DNA, CDR3 protein. The D gene is left open where the match is weak. The listing skips clone size in some rows; elsewhere it reads once, few, many or a size class.

j_gene: TRBJ2-7
d_gene: .
abundance: .
v_gene: TRBV23-1
CDR3nt: TGCGCCAGCAGTCACGAGTACGAGCAGTACTTC
CDR3aa: CASSHEYEQYF

j_gene: TRBJ2-3
d_gene: .
abundance: few
v_gene: TRBV6-4
CDR3nt: TGTGCCAGCAGTGGCACAGGCACAGATACGCAGTATTTT
CDR3aa: CASSGTGTDTQYF

j_gene: TRBJ2-7
d_gene: .
abundance: once
v_gene: TRBV7-9
CDR3nt: TGTGCCAGCACCGGACTATCAGGGGGTCCGACCTACGAGCAGTACTTC
CDR3aa: CASTGLSGGPTYEQYF

j_gene: TRBJ2-7
d_gene: .
abundance: few
v_gene: TRBV7-6
CDR3nt: TGTGCCAGCAGCCCAAATAGACAGGCCTACGAGCAGTACTTC
CDR3aa: CASSPNRQAYEQYF

j_gene: TRBJ2-3
d_gene: TRBD2
abundance: .
v_gene: TRBV13
CDR3nt: TGTGCCAGCAGCTCAGAGACTAGCGGGGGGGTTAGCACAGATACGCAGTATTTT
CDR3aa: CASSSETSGGVSTDTQYF

j_gene: TRBJ1-5
d_gene: .
abundance: .
v_gene: TRBV15
CDR3nt: TGTGCCACCAGTGTAGTTAGCAATCAGCCCCAGCATTTT
CDR3aa: CATSVVSNQPQHF

j_gene: TRBJ1-1
d_gene: TRBD1
abundance: .
v_gene: TRBV11-2
CDR3nt: TGTGCCAGCAGCCCCCTGGTGGCGGACAGGGTGTCGGGTCAGACTGAAGCTTTCTTT
CDR3aa: CASSPLVADRVSGQTEAFF

j_gene: TRBJ1-1
d_gene: .
abundance: .
v_gene: TRBV11-2
CDR3nt: TGTGCCAGCAGCTTAAATCCCCCGAGAGTGAACACTGAAGCTTTCTTT
CDR3aa: CASSLNPPRVNTEAFF

j_gene: TRBJ1-5
d_gene: TRBD1
abundance: .
v_gene: TRBV7-2
CDR3nt: TGTGCCAGCAGCTTAAGGTGGGACAGGGTGAGCAATCAGCCCCAGCATTTT
CDR3aa: CASSLRWDRVSNQPQHF

j_gene: TRBJ2-5
d_gene: TRBD2
abundance: .
v_gene: TRBV15
CDR3nt: TGTGCCACCAGCAGAGGGACGACTAGCGGGGAAGAGACCCAGTACTTC
CDR3aa: CATSRGTTSGEETQYF

j_gene: TRBJ1-2
d_gene: .
abundance: .
v_gene: TRBV28
CDR3nt: TGTGCCAGCAGTTTTTCCAGGGCGGGCTACACCTTC
CDR3aa: CASSFSRAGYTF

j_gene: TRBJ2-7
d_gene: .
abundance: once
v_gene: TRBV18
CDR3nt: TGTGCCAGCTCACCGGGGCTCTTGGTATCAGGTGAGCAGTACTTC
CDR3aa: CASSPGLLVSGEQYF

j_gene: TRBJ2-1
d_gene: TRBD2
abundance: few
v_gene: TRBV30
CDR3nt: TGTGCCTGGAGTGTAATGATACTAGCGGGCGGGTTTGGGTCTAATGAGCAGTTCTTC
CDR3aa: CAWSVMILAGGFGSNEQFF

j_gene: TRBJ1-4
d_gene: TRBD1
abundance: .
v_gene: TRBV5-6
CDR3nt: TGTGCCAGCAGCTCAGATCGGACAGGGGGTGGTGAAAGACTGTTTTTT
CDR3aa: CASSSDRTGGGERLFF

j_gene: TRBJ2-2
d_gene: .
abundance: .
v_gene: TRBV9
CDR3nt: TGTGCCAGCAGCGTAGACCCCAGGGTTTACGGGGAGCTGTTTTTT
CDR3aa: CASSVDPRVYGELFF

j_gene: TRBJ2-3
d_gene: .
abundance: .
v_gene: TRBV19
CDR3nt: TGTGCCAGTAGTATAGCGGTGCGCACAGATACGCAGTATTTT
CDR3aa: CASSIAVRTDTQYF

j_gene: TRBJ2-7
d_gene: TRBD1
abundance: .
v_gene: TRBV30
CDR3nt: TGTGCAACCGCTCCCGGGACAGGGCCCTACGAGCAGTACTTC
CDR3aa: CATAPGTGPYEQYF

j_gene: TRBJ1-4
d_gene: .
abundance: once
v_gene: TRBV5-5
CDR3nt: TGTGCCAGCAGCTTCGGGGATATCGGTGAAAAACTGTTTTTT
CDR3aa: CASSFGDIGEKLFF

j_gene: TRBJ2-1
d_gene: .
abundance: once
v_gene: TRBV14
CDR3nt: TGTGCCAGCAGCCAACACCAGGGTAGTTCGTCGAGGTTCTTC
CDR3aa: CASSQHQGSSSRFF

j_gene: TRBJ1-1
d_gene: TRBD1
abundance: .
v_gene: TRBV6-5
CDR3nt: TGTGCCAGCAGGATGGACAGGGTGTTGACTGAAGCTTTCTTT
CDR3aa: CASRMDRVLTEAFF

j_gene: TRBJ1-3
d_gene: TRBD1
abundance: .
v_gene: TRBV6-5
CDR3nt: TGTGCCAGCAGCACCTCGGGGACAGCTGGAAACACCATATATTTT
CDR3aa: CASSTSGTAGNTIYF

j_gene: TRBJ2-7
d_gene: TRBD2
abundance: .
v_gene: TRBV30
CDR3nt: TGTGCCTGGAGTTTTGGCGGGGGGCCTCGGGAGCAGTACTTC
CDR3aa: CAWSFGGGPREQYF

j_gene: TRBJ1-2
d_gene: .
abundance: .
v_gene: TRBV5-1
CDR3nt: TGCGCCAGCAGCAACAACGGACAGCTCGTCGCCTTC
CDR3aa: CASSNNGQLVAF

j_gene: TRBJ2-4
d_gene: TRBD2
abundance: .
v_gene: TRBV18
CDR3nt: TGTGCCAGCTCTCCCTCTTTGGGAGGGCAAAACATTCAGTACTTC
CDR3aa: CASSPSLGGQNIQYF

j_gene: TRBJ1-2
d_gene: .
abundance: few
v_gene: TRBV5-6
CDR3nt: TGTGCCAGCAGCTTGGAACGGCAGGACTATGGCTACACCTTC
CDR3aa: CASSLERQDYGYTF

j_gene: TRBJ2-1
d_gene: TRBD1
abundance: .
v_gene: TRBV30
CDR3nt: TGTGCCTGGACCAGACAGGGAGTGAACAATGAGCAGTTCTTC
CDR3aa: CAWTRQGVNNEQFF

j_gene: TRBJ1-1
d_gene: TRBD1
abundance: few
v_gene: TRBV12-5
CDR3nt: TGTGCTAGTGGCCCGGGACAGTTCCACACTGAAGCTTTCTTT
CDR3aa: CASGPGQFHTEAFF

j_gene: TRBJ1-1
d_gene: .
abundance: .
v_gene: TRBV7-3
CDR3nt: TGTGCCAGCAGCTTATTTAAGAACACTGAAGCTTTCTTT
CDR3aa: CASSLFKNTEAFF

j_gene: TRBJ2-7
d_gene: .
abundance: .
v_gene: TRBV19
CDR3nt: TGTGCCAGTAGTATGACTGATTCCTACGAGCAGTACTTC
CDR3aa: CASSMTDSYEQYF

j_gene: TRBJ2-7
d_gene: .
abundance: .
v_gene: TRBV28
CDR3nt: TGTGCCAGCAGAGGAGTTTGGCAGGGGTCCTACGAGCAGTACTTC
CDR3aa: CASRGVWQGSYEQYF

j_gene: TRBJ2-7
d_gene: .
abundance: few
v_gene: TRBV7-2
CDR3nt: TGTGCCAGCGGTCGACAGGGAGGAGGTTACGAGCAGTACTTC
CDR3aa: CASGRQGGGYEQYF

j_gene: TRBJ2-1
d_gene: TRBD1
abundance: once
v_gene: TRBV27
CDR3nt: TGTGCCAGCAGTCATCGGGACAGGGGCCCTTACAATGAGCAGTTCTTC
CDR3aa: CASSHRDRGPYNEQFF

j_gene: TRBJ2-7
d_gene: TRBD1
abundance: once
v_gene: TRBV6-4
CDR3nt: TGTGCCAGCAGTGACCCCATACAGTGGCAGGGGGCCTACGAGCAGTACTTC
CDR3aa: CASSDPIQWQGAYEQYF

j_gene: TRBJ1-1
d_gene: .
abundance: few
v_gene: TRBV6-5
CDR3nt: TGTGCCACCAGGAGCAGGACATTGAACACTGAAGCTTTCTTT
CDR3aa: CATRSRTLNTEAFF

j_gene: TRBJ2-3
d_gene: TRBD2
abundance: .
v_gene: TRBV6-5
CDR3nt: TGTGCCAGCAGTTACAGCGGGGGGTGGATAGATACGCAGTATTTT
CDR3aa: CASSYSGGWIDTQYF

j_gene: TRBJ2-1
d_gene: .
abundance: few
v_gene: TRBV6-1
CDR3nt: TGTGCCAGCAGTGATTCTTACAATGAGCAGTTCTTC
CDR3aa: CASSDSYNEQFF

j_gene: TRBJ2-5
d_gene: TRBD2
abundance: .
v_gene: TRBV27
CDR3nt: TGTGCCAGCAGTACTCTTCTAGCGGGGAGACAAGAGACCCAGTACTTC
CDR3aa: CASSTLLAGRQETQYF

j_gene: TRBJ2-5
d_gene: TRBD1
abundance: .
v_gene: TRBV19
CDR3nt: TGTGCCAGTAGTCGGACAGGGGGCCTGGAGACCCAGTACTTC
CDR3aa: CASSRTGGLETQYF

j_gene: TRBJ2-5
d_gene: TRBD2
abundance: .
v_gene: TRBV7-9
CDR3nt: TGTGCCAGCAGCTGGGGGGAGGGGCGTGTTGCAGAGACCCAGTACTTC
CDR3aa: CASSWGEGRVAETQYF

j_gene: TRBJ2-7
d_gene: TRBD1
abundance: .
v_gene: TRBV30
CDR3nt: TGTGCCTGGGACCGGGGACAGGGGGACCACGAGCAGTACTTC
CDR3aa: CAWDRGQGDHEQYF

j_gene: TRBJ2-5
d_gene: .
abundance: .
v_gene: TRBV11-2
CDR3nt: TGTGCCAGCAGCTTAGACCAGGGGCCGGTGACCCAGTACTTC
CDR3aa: CASSLDQGPVTQYF

j_gene: TRBJ1-3
d_gene: .
abundance: few
v_gene: TRBV19
CDR3nt: TGTGCCAGTAGGAGGGGCCGGGGGAGCTCTGGAAACACCATATATTTT
CDR3aa: CASRRGRGSSGNTIYF

j_gene: TRBJ2-7
d_gene: TRBD2
abundance: .
v_gene: TRBV7-3
CDR3nt: TGTGCCAGCAGCTCCCCCCGGAGGGGCGGGGGGCCGGTTGGGGAGCAGTACTTC
CDR3aa: CASSSPRRGGGPVGEQYF

j_gene: TRBJ1-1
d_gene: .
abundance: .
v_gene: TRBV9
CDR3nt: TGTGCCAGCAGCGTCGGCGGGGCAGGGAACACTGAAGCTTTCTTT
CDR3aa: CASSVGGAGNTEAFF

j_gene: TRBJ2-1
d_gene: .
abundance: .
v_gene: TRBV2
CDR3nt: TGTGCCAGCAGTATAAACAATGAGCAGTTCTTC
CDR3aa: CASSINNEQFF

j_gene: TRBJ2-1
d_gene: .
abundance: .
v_gene: TRBV10-3
CDR3nt: TGTGCCATCAGGGAGCTAGCGCAATACAATGAGCAGTTCTTC
CDR3aa: CAIRELAQYNEQFF

j_gene: TRBJ2-4
d_gene: .
abundance: once
v_gene: TRBV2
CDR3nt: TGTGCCAGCAGTTTGGGAACAGGGTTAGCCAAAAACATTCAGTACTTC
CDR3aa: CASSLGTGLAKNIQYF

j_gene: TRBJ1-4
d_gene: .
abundance: .
v_gene: TRBV6-6
CDR3nt: TGTGCCATCGCACGGGCAACTAATGAAAAACTGTTTTTT
CDR3aa: CAIARATNEKLFF

j_gene: TRBJ1-2
d_gene: .
abundance: .
v_gene: TRBV7-9
CDR3nt: TGTTCCAGCAGACCCCCGGACAGCAGCCTAATCCATAACTATGGCTACACCTTC
CDR3aa: CSSRPPDSSLIHNYGYTF

j_gene: TRBJ1-4
d_gene: .
abundance: few
v_gene: TRBV10-3
CDR3nt: TGTGCCATCAGTGAGCCTACGGGAGAAAAACTGTTTTTT
CDR3aa: CAISEPTGEKLFF